This TCR beta chain came from a study of spatial heterogeneity in lung cancer. Study as a whole: Samples were obtained from about 72 donors, all untreated early-stage non-small cell lung cancer patients. Study-wide results and caveats: Tumor TCRs that were ubiquitous and expanded showed up in blood more at resection than follow-up.

This clonotype was found many times. Its target is unknown. This sample's time point: blood at routine non-recurrence follow-up after resection. In each case, whole RNA from tumor, nontumor lung or frozen PBMC was sequenced unsorted. Every cDNA TCR molecule received its own unique molecular identifier. TCRdb recomputed calls from the 5' RACE reads with MiXCR, one row per CDR3 protein. The sample includes around 120,000 distinct CDR3 sequences, 10% to 15% of them seen just once. CDR1 is LNHNV and CDR2 is YYDKDF in the germline V gene (reference sequence). The J segment lost 6 bases and the V segment lost 3 bases, leaving 4 bases of the junction unmatched. The CDR3 spans 13 residues.

The chain carries TRBV15 and TRBJ2-7; 8 bases fit TRBD1. Material: PBMCs, obtained at follow-up. The receptor comes from a male donor with early-stage non-small cell lung cancer. Here the CDR3 reads CATSRPGTGEQYF. The CDR3 coding sequence is TGTGCCACCAGCAGGCCCGGGACAGGCGAGCAGTACTTC.